The present T cell receptor (beta chain) was sequenced within a study of a mutant IDH1 vaccine in newly diagnosed glioma (dated by TCRdb to the early 2020s). Looking at the study overall: Across visits V03 through V10, patients got a total of eight vaccinations, given in weeks 1, 3, 5, 7, 11, 15, 19 and 23. Vaccination started 4-6 weeks after radiotherapy alone, or was given together with temozolomide cycles in the groups whose treatment included chemotherapy. Of the approximately 32 treated patients, about 62% were male and about 40% were female, and the mean age was 40.4 years. Prior to enrollment, standard therapy consisting of radiotherapy alone, temozolomide alone, or radiochemotherapy with temozolomide had been administered to patients, with the combination being received by most patients. Peripheral blood samples were drawn at six visits, namely V03 (baseline), V05, V07, V10, V12 and V13. For exploratory analyses, longitudinal TCRB deep sequencing was carried out in roughly 25 treated patients wherever samples were available.

This specimen's time point label, per the study, means: week 23, last vaccination. A 20-mer mutant IDH1 peptide at 300 micrograms in Montanide made up each vaccine dose, which was injected subcutaneously together with topical imiquimod. Donors had newly diagnosed WHO grade 3 or 4 IDH1-mutant astrocytomas with loss of nuclear ATRX. The samples were drawn from NOA16, a multicentre, single-arm, open-label phase I trial in Germany that tested a mutant IDH1 peptide vaccine in humans for the first time. Genomic DNA for TCRB sequencing was extracted from EDTA blood using the DNeasy Blood and Tissue Kit. Findings and caveats that apply to the study as a whole: PBMC samples for TCRB deep sequencing were selected based on availability. Changes in the top peripheral T cell clonotypes picked up by TCRB sequencing did not appear to be linked to pseudoprogression. According to the authors, sample limitations meant that analyses of patient blood samples could not be reproduced. Immune responses induced by the vaccine were seen in approximately 93% of patients across multiple MHC alleles.

CDR1 is given as SNHLY and CDR2 as FYNNEI, both from the germline V gene. The CDR3, from cysteine to phenylalanine, totals 15 residues. Only the CDR3 portion is preserved as DNA: 45 bases, with reading frame beginning at the first base. V trim: 6 bases; J trim: 5 bases; unmatched bases: 7. A remark on this clone: It has no known antigen specificity. Nothing much larger sits one base from this clone, and base qualities are not available.

Libraries were prepared through the immunoSEQ multiplex PCR assay. Rearranged TCR beta chain sequences were amplified using the hsTCRB Kit according to the manufacturer's protocol. TCRB libraries were sequenced on an Illumina MiSeq. The original pipeline was this. The kit vendor's proprietary platform handled demultiplexing, trimming and gene mapping. Entries here come from immuneACCESS through TCRdb and include only in-frame sequences with V and J called. Some clones fail to appear in such tables; in the studies checked, an unresolved V gene covers under half of the shortfall, and the cause of the remainder is unknown. The DNA was the basis for D and trimming; V, J and clone size are from that table. For this sample the table gives 25,000 to 30,000 clones, of which less than 90% were detected only once. The ten largest clones represent approximately 7.6% of the sample.

The receptor chain draws on TRBV2 and TRBJ2-2, with TRBD1 identical over 9 junction bases. The source material was PBMCs, sampled from a glioma patient whose treatment included an IDH1 peptide vaccine. This receptor was identified in a woman younger than 35 with glioma. CDR3 sequence: CASSLQGAGTGELFF. The DNA sequence is given as TGTGCCAGCAGCCTACAGGGGGCGGGGACCGGGGAGCTGTTTTTT.